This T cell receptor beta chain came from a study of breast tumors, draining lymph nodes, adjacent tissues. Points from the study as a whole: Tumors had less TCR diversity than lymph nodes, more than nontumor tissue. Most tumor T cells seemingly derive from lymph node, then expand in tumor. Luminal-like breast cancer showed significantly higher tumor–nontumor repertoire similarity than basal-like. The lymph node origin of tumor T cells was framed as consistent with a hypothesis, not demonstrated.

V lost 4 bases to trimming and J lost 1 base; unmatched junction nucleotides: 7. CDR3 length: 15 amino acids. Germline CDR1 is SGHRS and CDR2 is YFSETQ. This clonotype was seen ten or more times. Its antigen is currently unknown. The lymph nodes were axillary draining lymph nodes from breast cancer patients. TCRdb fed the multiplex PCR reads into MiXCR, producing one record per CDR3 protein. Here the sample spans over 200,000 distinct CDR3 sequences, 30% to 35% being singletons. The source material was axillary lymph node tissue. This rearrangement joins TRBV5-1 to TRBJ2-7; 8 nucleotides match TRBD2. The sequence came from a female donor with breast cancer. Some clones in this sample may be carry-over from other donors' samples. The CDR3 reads CASSAGLGRSYEQYF. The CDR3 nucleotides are TGCGCCAGCAGCGCGGGACTAGGAAGGTCCTACGAGCAGTACTTC.